This TCR beta chain was profiled in a study of graft-versus-host responses after intestinal transplantation. Study at large: Every recipient had anti-thymocyte globulin induction and 2 to 4 years of tacrolimus plus steroids.

The V and J ends lost 2 bases and 5 bases, in that order; junction bases with no gene match: 8. The germline V gene encodes CDR1 SGHKS and CDR2 YYEKEE (reference sequence). This CDR3 has 15 amino acids. Method: immunoSEQ multiplex PCR; TCRdb's copy keeps in-frame clones and lacks some. The data contain fewer than 65,000 clones, 70% to 90% of them singletons. A word on this clone: Its specificity is unknown.

Study results and limitations: Elevated graft-versus-host to host-versus-graft clonal ratios in allografts were recorded for patients with graft-donor T cell macrochimerism.

The chain combines TRBV5-5 with TRBJ2-5; 8 bases agree with TRBD1. The material sequenced was unstimulated CD4+ T cells sorted from spleen or lymph node cells, taken before transplant. This TCR derives from a human donor who was the organ donor for an intestinal transplant. The CDR3 sequence is CASSLTPGGAETQYF. In DNA, the CDR3 is TGTGCCAGCAGCTTAACCCCAGGGGGCGCGGAGACCCAGTACTTC.